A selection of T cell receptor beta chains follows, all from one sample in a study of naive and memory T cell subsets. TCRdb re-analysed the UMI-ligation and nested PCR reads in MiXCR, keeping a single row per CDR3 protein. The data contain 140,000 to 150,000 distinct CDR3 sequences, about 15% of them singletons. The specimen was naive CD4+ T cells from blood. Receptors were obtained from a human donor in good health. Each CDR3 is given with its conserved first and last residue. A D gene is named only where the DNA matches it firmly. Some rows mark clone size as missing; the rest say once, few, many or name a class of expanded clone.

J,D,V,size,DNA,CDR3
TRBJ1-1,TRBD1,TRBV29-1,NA,TGCAGCGCTTGCAGGGGGATGAACACTGAAGCTTTCTTT,CSACRGMNTEAFF
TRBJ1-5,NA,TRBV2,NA,TGTGCCAGCGCTCATGAGGTGTTGGATCAGCCCCAGCATTTT,CASAHEVLDQPQHF
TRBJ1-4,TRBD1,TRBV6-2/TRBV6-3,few,TGTGCCAGCGCACAGGGGAGTGAAAAACTGTTTTTT,CASAQGSEKLFF
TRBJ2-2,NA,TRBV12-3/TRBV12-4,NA,TGTGCCAGCAACGGGGGAACGAACACCGGGGAGCTGTTTTTT,CASNGGTNTGELFF
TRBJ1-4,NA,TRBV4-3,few,TGCGCCAGCAGCCAGGGGATTGGGAAACCAAATGAAAAACTGTTTTTT,CASSQGIGKPNEKLFF
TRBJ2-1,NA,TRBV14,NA,TGTGCCAGCAGCCAAGATCCTAGACAGTGGGCTGAGCAGTTCTTC,CASSQDPRQWAEQFF
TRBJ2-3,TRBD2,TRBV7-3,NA,TGTGCCAGCAGCACCACTAGGGCGGGGGTGGCAGATACGCAGTATTTT,CASSTTRAGVADTQYF
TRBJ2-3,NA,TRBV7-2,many,TGTGCCAGCAGCTTAGGCCGAACCACAGATACGCAGTATTTT,CASSLGRTTDTQYF
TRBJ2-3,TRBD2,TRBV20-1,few,TGCAGTGCTGGTGGACTAGCGGGACTCTTCACAGATACGCAGTATTTT,CSAGGLAGLFTDTQYF
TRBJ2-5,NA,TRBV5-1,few,TGCGCCAGCAGCCCCGGACGAGGGGAAGAGACCCAGTACTTC,CASSPGRGEETQYF
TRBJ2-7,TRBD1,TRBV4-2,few,TGTGCCAGCAGCCAAGAAGGGACAGGAGCCTACGAGCAGTACTTC,CASSQEGTGAYEQYF
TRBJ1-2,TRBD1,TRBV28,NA,TGTGCCAGCTCACGTCCTATTCAGGGGGCGGTCTATGGCTACACCTTC,CASSRPIQGAVYGYTF
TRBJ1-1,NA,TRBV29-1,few,TGCAGCGTTGATTCTGGGAACACTGAAGCTTTCTTT,CSVDSGNTEAFF
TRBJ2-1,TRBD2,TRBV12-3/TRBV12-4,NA,TGTGCCAGCAGAGGAGGGACTAGCGGGCGGAATGAGCAGTTCTTC,CASRGGTSGRNEQFF
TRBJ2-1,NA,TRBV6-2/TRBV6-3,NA,TGTGCCAGCAGTCAAGGATGGCTAAACTCCTACAATGAGCAGTTCTTC,CASSQGWLNSYNEQFF
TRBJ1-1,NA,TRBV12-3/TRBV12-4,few,TGTGCCAGCAGTTCAGAGACAAATACTGAAGCTTTCTTT,CASSSETNTEAFF
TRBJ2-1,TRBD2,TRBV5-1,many,TGCGCCAGCAGCCCAGGGACTAGCGGGGGCAATGAGCAGTTCTTC,CASSPGTSGGNEQFF
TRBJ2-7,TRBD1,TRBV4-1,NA,TGCGCCAGCAGCCCAAGGACAGGGGAGGGCGAGCAGTACTTC,CASSPRTGEGEQYF
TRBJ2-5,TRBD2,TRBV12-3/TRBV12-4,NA,TGTGCCAGCAGCCGTCGGGAGGGCGGAGAGACCCAGTACTTC,CASSRREGGETQYF
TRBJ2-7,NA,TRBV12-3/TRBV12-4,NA,TGTGCCAGCACCCGCGTGGGGTCCTACGAGCAGTACTTC,CASTRVGSYEQYF
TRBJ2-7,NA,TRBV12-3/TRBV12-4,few,TGTGCCAGCAGTTTGGTTTCGGGGGGCTTCGAGCAGTACTTC,CASSLVSGGFEQYF
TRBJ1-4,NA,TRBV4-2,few,TGTGCCAGCAGCCAATCCCATGCGGGTACTAATGAAAAACTGTTTTTT,CASSQSHAGTNEKLFF
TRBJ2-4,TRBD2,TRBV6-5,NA,TGTGCCAGCAAAGTTTGGGCGGGAGCCGAGGGGATTCAGTACTTC,CASKVWAGAEGIQYF
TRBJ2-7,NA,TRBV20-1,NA,TGCAGTGCGGAGGCGACTGAACGATACGAGCAGTACTTC,CSAEATERYEQYF
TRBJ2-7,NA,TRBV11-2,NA,TGTGCCAGCAGCACACCCCAGGGCGGCTACGAGCAGTACTTC,CASSTPQGGYEQYF
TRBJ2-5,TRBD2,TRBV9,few,TGTGCCAGCAGCGTAGGCCCAGCGGGAGGAGAGACCCAGTACTTC,CASSVGPAGGETQYF
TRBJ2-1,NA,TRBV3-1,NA,TGTGCCAGCAGCCCACTAGGGCCCGACAATGAGCAGTTCTTC,CASSPLGPDNEQFF
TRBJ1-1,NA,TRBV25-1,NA,TGTGCCAGCAGAAACGACCGGGAGTGGTCTGAAGCTTTCTTT,CASRNDREWSEAFF
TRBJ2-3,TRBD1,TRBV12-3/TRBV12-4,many,TGTGCAACCGGGACAGGATACACAGATACGCAGTATTTT,CATGTGYTDTQYF
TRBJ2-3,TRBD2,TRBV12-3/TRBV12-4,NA,TGTGCCAGCAGTCCTCCGGGACTAGTTACAGATACGCAGTATTTT,CASSPPGLVTDTQYF
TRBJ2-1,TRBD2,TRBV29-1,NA,TGCAGCGTTGAAGGGGCGGGAGGGCCCTACAATGAGCAGTTCTTC,CSVEGAGGPYNEQFF
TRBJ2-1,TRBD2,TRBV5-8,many,TGTGCCAGCGGCAGCGGGACGGCTTATGAGCAGTTCTTC,CASGSGTAYEQFF
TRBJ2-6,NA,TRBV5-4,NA,TGTGCCAGCAGCTTGGACCCGAGCTCTGGGGCCAACGTCCTGACTTTC,CASSLDPSSGANVLTF
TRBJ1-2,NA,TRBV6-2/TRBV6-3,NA,TGTGCCAGCAGTTATCAGGGGTATGGCTACACCTTC,CASSYQGYGYTF
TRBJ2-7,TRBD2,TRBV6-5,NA,TGTGCCAGCAGTTCTCCCGGGACTAGCGGCCACGAGCAGTACTTC,CASSSPGTSGHEQYF